This entry concerns a single T cell receptor beta chain. No antigen is known for it. This entry comes from a study of T cells expressing NK-cell markers. For the study at large: Cells sorted as CD3+CD56+NKG2C+, CD3+CD56+NKG2C- and CD3+CD56-NKG2C+ T cells supplied the TCR beta repertoires. Study-level points and caveats: HCMV specificity of the expanded NKG2C+ T cell clones was not established.

Researchers built TCR beta cDNA using 5'RACE template switching with UMIs. TCRdb reprocessed the 5' RACE reads and stores each CDR3 protein as one record, lacking DNA. The table for this sample gives approximately 440,000 distinct CDR3 sequences. The CDR3 is made up of 11 amino acids. Looked up from germline, CDR1 is KGHDR and CDR2 is SFDVKD. Sequencing was carried out using blood T cells: a sorted CD56 or NKG2C T cell subset, CD4+ or CD8+ T cells, or bulk PBMC T cells (not recorded which). The clonotype originates from a woman aged 45-65 years in good health. This chain uses TRBV24-1 with TRBJ2-1. CDR3 region: CATKRNTEQFF.